Presented here are 19 T cell receptor beta chains from one specimen sequenced in a study of blood T cell repertoires in COVID-19. Here immunoSEQ multiplex PCR was the method, and the copy in TCRdb shows in-frame clones only, minus some. Altogether 330,000 or so clones are present, roughly 90% being singletons, with the ten largest covering around 3.9%. The source material was peripheral blood. The origin of the receptors is a woman aged 60 to 75 with COVID-19, enrolled during active disease.

This clone was counted once. The rearrangement links TRBV19 to TRBJ1-2; TRBD1 aligns across 7 bases. V shed 3 bases, J shed 7 bases, and the junction held 5 bases outside the gene matches. Germline V CDR1 and CDR2: LNHDA, SQIVND (reference sequence). The CDR3 totals 13 residues. Here the CDR3 DNA reads TGTGCCAGTAGTATCGACAGGGCCGGTGGCTACACCTTC. This sequence encodes CASSIDRAGGYTF.

This clone was counted a single time. This CDR3 is CASGSERFQPQHF. In nucleotides, the CDR3 is TGTGCTAGTGGTTCCGAGCGTTTTCAGCCCCAGCATTTT. V and J are TRBV12-5 and TRBJ1-5; D not resolved. CDR1 is LGHNT, CDR2 FRNRAP, per germline. V lost 4 bases, J lost 6 bases, and 10 bases lay in between. CDR3 length equals 13 residues.

The rearrangement joins TRBV7-2 to TRBJ2-7; 7 nucleotides match TRBD1. Unmatched junction bases numbered 10, after V lost 5 bases and J lost 3 bases. The CDR3 runs to 15 residues. CDR1 is SGHTA, CDR2 FQGNSA, per germline. CDR3 bases: TGTGCCAGCAGCCACAGGGGTTCGACATTCTACGAGCAGTACTTC. It yields the protein CASSHRGSTFYEQYF.

The chain is built from TRBV5-1 and TRBJ1-2, with D hard to call. The CDR3 spans 15 residues. CDR1 is SGHRS, CDR2 YFSETQ, per germline. Trimming took off 4 bases at V and 8 bases at J, with 21 bases between the two ends. The CDR3 sequence: CASSEIPGARGGYTF. The DNA for the CDR3 is TGCGCCAGCAGCGAAATCCCGGGTGCCCGAGGCGGCTACACCTTC.

The rearrangement uses TRBV9 and TRBJ1-6, with D unclear. The V end lost 0 bases, the J end lost 8 bases, and 6 bases lay between the germline ends. Per the germline V gene, CDR1 is SGDLS and CDR2 is YYNGEE. The CDR3 is 13 amino acids. The CDR3 reads CASSVDNDSPLHF. The CDR3 DNA reads as TGTGCCAGCAGCGTAGATAATGATTCACCCCTCCACTTT.

This rearrangement joins TRBV2 to TRBJ1-4, with TRBD1 as a possible D gene (6 bases). CDR3 size: 14 residues. Deletions cut 1 base from V and 8 bases from J, with 11 bases between. Germline CDR1 reads SNHLY; CDR2 reads FYNNEI. The chain's CDR3 is CASSEEQGGEKLFF. CDR3 nucleotides: TGTGCCAGCAGTGAAGAACAGGGTGGAGAAAAACTGTTTTTT.

This chain uses TRBV5-1 with TRBJ2-2, with D tentatively TRBD1 (6 bases). CDR1 and CDR2 (germline): SGHRS, YFSETQ. The CDR3 extends over 14 amino acids. V lost 4 bases and J 7 bases, leaving 14 bases between the germline ends. The CDR3 nucleotides are TGCGCCAGCAGCCCCCATCTCAGGGGCGGGGAGCTGTTTTTT. It yields the protein CASSPHLRGGELFF.

The chain recombines TRBV3-1 (or the pseudogene TRBV3-2) with TRBJ2-7; 9 bases map to TRBD1. Trimming at V came to 0 bases and at J to 4 bases, leaving 7 bases not matched to a gene. The CDR3 contains 16 residues. Germline V lookup: CDR1 LGHDT, CDR2 YNNKEL (reference sequence). CDR3 sequence (DNA): TGTGCCAGCAGCCAAGATATGGGACAGGGTTTGTACGAGCAGTACTTC. It yields the protein CASSQDMGQGLYEQYF.

This chain connects TRBV5-1 to TRBJ1-2; 8 nucleotides match TRBD1. This CDR3 has 13 amino acids. V shed 4 bases and J 7 bases; nucleotides not matched to a gene: 6. Germline CDR1 is SGHRS and CDR2 is YFSETQ. The DNA of the CDR3 is TGCGCCAGCAGCCAGGACAGGGAGGGTGGCTACACCTTC. Translation gives CASSQDREGGYTF.

The chain joins TRBV5-1 to TRBJ1-2; no definite D call. The CDR3 is 15 amino acids. Germline V gene sequence: CDR1 SGHRS, CDR2 YFSETQ. V shed 0 bases and J shed 7 bases, with 16 bases lying between them. Here the CDR3 reads CASSLAPGLEGGYTF. The CDR3 DNA reads as TGCGCCAGCAGCTTGGCCCCGGGTTTAGAAGGTGGCTACACCTTC. Supplemented by reference TRBV5-1 and TRBJ1-2, the full variable domain reads KAGVTQTPRYLIKTRGQQVTLSCSPISGHRSVSWYQQTPGQGLQFLFEYFSETQRNKGNFPGRFSGRQFSNSRSEMNVSTLELGDSALYLCASSLAPGLEGGYTFGSGTRLTVV.

This clone has only a few counts. This sequence joins TRBV19 and TRBJ1-1, with D hard to call. CDR1 and CDR2 (germline): LNHDA, SQIVND (reference sequence). The ends were cut back, 6 bases at V and 5 bases at J, with 22 bases in the middle. The CDR3 runs 16 residues. CDR3 amino acids: CASRPGGGLLTTEAFF. CDR3 DNA sequence: TGTGCCAGTAGGCCCGGAGGCGGGTTATTAACAACTGAAGCTTTCTTT.

This chain connects TRBV5-4 to TRBJ1-2; the D is unclear. Germline V gene lookup returns CDR1 SGHNT and CDR2 YYREEE (reference sequence). The length of the CDR3 is 14 residues. V was clipped by 3 bases and J by 4 bases, with 13 bases between them. The CDR3 nucleotides read TGTGCCAGCAGCTCCTCCTTGGGCTCCTATGGCTACACCTTC. Protein: CASSSSLGSYGYTF.

The chain has TRBV6-5 and TRBJ1-2; TRBD1 is a possible D gene (6 bases). V gave up 6 bases and J gave up 2 bases, with 16 bases separating them. CDR3 length: 15 residues. From germline, CDR1 is MNHEY and CDR2 SVGAGI. In nucleotides, the CDR3 is TGTGCCAGCAGCCAGGTGGGGGGGGGCAACTATGGCTACACCTTC. Translated: CASSQVGGGNYGYTF.

V usage is TRBV7-9 and J usage is TRBJ2-7, with D maybe TRBD1 (6 bases). CDR1 and CDR2 (germline): SEHNR, FQNEAQ (reference sequence). Trimming shortened V by 4 bases and J by 4 bases, and 17 bases separated the two germline ends. The CDR3 length is 15 residues. CDR3 sequence (DNA): TGTGCCAGCAGCTCTACAGCGGACAGATATTACGAGCAGTACTTC. Translating it yields CASSSTADRYYEQYF.

The V gene is TRBV5-1, the J gene TRBJ2-1; 12 positions match TRBD2. Trimming cost V 1 base and J 2 bases; bases outside gene matches: 4. Germline CDR1 SGHRS, CDR2 YFSETQ. There are 17 residues in the CDR3. CDR3 loop: CASSLLPSGGAYNEQFF. The CDR3 DNA is TGCGCCAGCAGCTTGTTGCCTAGCGGGGGGGCCTACAATGAGCAGTTCTTC.

The chain has TRBV18 and TRBJ1-6; 7 positions match TRBD1. Per the germline V gene, CDR1 is KGHSH and CDR2 is LQKENI. Germline trimming cut 1 base from V and 7 bases from J; bases unmatched to any gene: 10. This CDR3 has 17 residues. The CDR3 spells CASSPLGTVQRNSPLHF. As DNA, the CDR3 is TGTGCCAGCTCACCACTGGGGACAGTCCAGAGAAATTCACCCCTCCACTTT.

The V and J genes are TRBV12-3 or TRBV12-4 and TRBJ1-3; no clear D gene. The CDR3 is 13 amino acids. Trimming left V 8 bases short and J 4 bases short, with 12 bases between. CDR3 sequence reads: CASPEIEGNTIYF. DNA of the CDR3: TGTGCCAGCCCCGAAATAGAGGGAAACACCATATATTTT.

This clone was observed a single time. This chain uses TRBV5-1 with TRBJ1-6, with no clear D. Germline loops: CDR1 SGHRS, CDR2 YFSETQ. V lost 4 bases and J 7 bases, leaving 18 bases between the germline ends. The CDR3 spans 16 residues. The chain's CDR3 is CASSPFGDSQNSPLHF. For the CDR3, the DNA is TGCGCCAGCAGCCCGTTCGGGGATTCGCAGAATTCACCCCTCCACTTT.

This sequence joins TRBV10-3 and TRBJ1-1; D remains ambiguous. The CDR3 has 14 residues. V lost 4 bases and J 1 base, leaving 10 bases between the germline ends. Per germline, CDR1 ENHRY and CDR2 SYGVKD. This CDR3 reads CAISGSAQNTEAFF. CDR3 nucleotide sequence: TGTGCCATCAGTGGGTCAGCCCAGAACACTGAAGCTTTCTTT.